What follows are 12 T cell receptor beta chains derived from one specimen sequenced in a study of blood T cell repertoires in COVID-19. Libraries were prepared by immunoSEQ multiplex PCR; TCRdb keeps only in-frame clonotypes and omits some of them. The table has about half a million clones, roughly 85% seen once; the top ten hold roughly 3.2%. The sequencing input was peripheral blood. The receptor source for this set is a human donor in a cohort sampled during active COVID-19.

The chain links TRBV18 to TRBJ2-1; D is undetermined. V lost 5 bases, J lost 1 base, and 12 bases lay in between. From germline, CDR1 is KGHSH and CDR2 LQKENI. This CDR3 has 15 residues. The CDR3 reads CASSSEIGSYNEQFF. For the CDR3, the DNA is TGTGCCAGCTCATCCGAGATCGGGTCCTACAATGAGCAGTTCTTC.

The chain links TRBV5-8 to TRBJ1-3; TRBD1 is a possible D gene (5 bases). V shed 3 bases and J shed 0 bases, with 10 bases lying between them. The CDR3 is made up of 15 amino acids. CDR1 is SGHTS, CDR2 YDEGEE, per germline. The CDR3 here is CASSWGGSSGNTIYF. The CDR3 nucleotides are TGTGCCAGCAGCTGGGGCGGCTCCTCTGGAAACACCATATATTTT.

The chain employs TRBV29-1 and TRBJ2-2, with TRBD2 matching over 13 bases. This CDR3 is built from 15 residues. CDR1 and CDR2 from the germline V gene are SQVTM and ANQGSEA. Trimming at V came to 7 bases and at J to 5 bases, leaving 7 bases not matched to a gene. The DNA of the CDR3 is TGCAGCGCCCGACTAGCGGGAGGCGGGACCGGGGAGCTGTTTTTT. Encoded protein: CSARLAGGGTGELFF.

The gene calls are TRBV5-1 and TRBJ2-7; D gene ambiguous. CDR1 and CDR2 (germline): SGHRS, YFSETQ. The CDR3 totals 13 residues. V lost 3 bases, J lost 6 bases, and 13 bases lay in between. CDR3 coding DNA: TGCGCCAGCAGCTCCGAAGCTTTTCTCGAGCAGTACTTC. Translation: CASSSEAFLEQYF.

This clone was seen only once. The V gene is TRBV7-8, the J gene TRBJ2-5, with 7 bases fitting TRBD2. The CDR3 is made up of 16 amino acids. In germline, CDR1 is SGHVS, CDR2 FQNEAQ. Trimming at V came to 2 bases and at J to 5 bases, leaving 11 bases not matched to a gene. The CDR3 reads CASSLNGGRVGETQYF. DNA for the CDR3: TGTGCCAGCAGCTTAAACGGCGGGAGAGTCGGGGAGACCCAGTACTTC.

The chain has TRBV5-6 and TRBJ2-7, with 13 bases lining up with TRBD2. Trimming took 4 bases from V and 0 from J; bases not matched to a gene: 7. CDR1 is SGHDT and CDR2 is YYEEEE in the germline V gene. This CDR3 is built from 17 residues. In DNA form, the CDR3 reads TGTGCCAGCAGCCCAAGAAGGACTAGCGGGAGCTCCTACGAGCAGTACTTC. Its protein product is CASSPRRTSGSSYEQYF.

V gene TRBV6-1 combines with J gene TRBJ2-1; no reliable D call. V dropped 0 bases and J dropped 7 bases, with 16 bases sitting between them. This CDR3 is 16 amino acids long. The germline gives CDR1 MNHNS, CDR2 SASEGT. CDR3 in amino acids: CASSEALIILPNEQFF. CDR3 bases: TGTGCCAGCAGTGAAGCCCTAATCATCTTACCTAATGAGCAGTTCTTC.

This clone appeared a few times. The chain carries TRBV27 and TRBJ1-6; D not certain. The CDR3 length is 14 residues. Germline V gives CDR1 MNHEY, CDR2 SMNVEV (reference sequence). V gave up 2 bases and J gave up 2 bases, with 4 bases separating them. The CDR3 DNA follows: TGTGCCAGCAGTTTAATAGCCTATAATTCACCCCTCCACTTT. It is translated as CASSLIAYNSPLHF.

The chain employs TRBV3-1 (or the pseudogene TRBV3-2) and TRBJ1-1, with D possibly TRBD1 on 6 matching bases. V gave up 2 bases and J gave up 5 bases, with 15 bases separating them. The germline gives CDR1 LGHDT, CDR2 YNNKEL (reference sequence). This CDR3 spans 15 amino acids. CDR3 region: CASSQLRGAQTEAFF. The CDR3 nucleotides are TGTGCCAGCAGCCAATTGCGGGGGGCGCAAACTGAAGCTTTCTTT.

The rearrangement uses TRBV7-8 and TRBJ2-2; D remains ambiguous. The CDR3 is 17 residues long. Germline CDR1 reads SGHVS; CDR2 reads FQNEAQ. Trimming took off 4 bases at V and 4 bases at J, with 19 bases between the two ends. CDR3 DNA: TGTGCCAGCAGCTCAATACCTAATGCTCAGGTCACCGGGGAGCTGTTTTTT. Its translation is CASSSIPNAQVTGELFF.

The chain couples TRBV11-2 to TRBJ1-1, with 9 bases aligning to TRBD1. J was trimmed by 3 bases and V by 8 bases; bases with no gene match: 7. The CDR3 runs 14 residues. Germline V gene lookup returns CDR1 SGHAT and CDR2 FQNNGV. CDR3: CASDRGTFDTEAFF. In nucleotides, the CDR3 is TGTGCCAGCGACAGGGGGACGTTTGACACTGAAGCTTTCTTT. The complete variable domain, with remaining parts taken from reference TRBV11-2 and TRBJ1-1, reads EAGVAQSPRYKIIEKRQSVAFWCNPISGHATLYWYQQILGQGPKLLIQFQNNGVVDDSQLPKDRFSAERLKGVDSTLKIQPAKLEDSAVYLCASDRGTFDTEAFFGQGTRLTVV.

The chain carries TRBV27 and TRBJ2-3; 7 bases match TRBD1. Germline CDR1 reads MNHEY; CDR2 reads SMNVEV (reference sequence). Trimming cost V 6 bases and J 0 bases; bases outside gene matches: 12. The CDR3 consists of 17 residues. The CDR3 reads CASSLLTGTVSTDTQYF. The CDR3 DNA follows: TGTGCCAGCAGCTTACTCACCGGGACAGTTAGCACAGATACGCAGTATTTT.